The 13 T cell receptor beta chains below were found in one sample sequenced in a study of T-cell reconstitution after alpha-beta-depleted transplantation in children. Preparation of the TCRbeta library involved a method that used unique molecular identifiers. TCRdb re-analysed the PCR reads in MiXCR, keeping a single row per CDR3 protein. Among about 980,000 distinct CDR3 sequences listed, about 31% were seen once. This sample comprised PBMCs, mostly from graft donor cells, obtained 360 days after TCRalphabeta/CD19-depleted stem cell transplant. These receptors all come from a boy under two years old who had a stem cell transplant for SCID, so the T cells may come from the graft donor.

The V and J genes are TRBV20-1 and TRBJ2-7; 11 nucleotides line up with TRBD1. Germline assignment: CDR1 DFQATT and CDR2 SNEGSKA (reference sequence). The CDR3 is 15 residues long. J lost 0 bases, V lost 0 bases, and 1 base had no gene match. The CDR3 sequence: CSARDGTGGSYEQYF. In DNA form, the CDR3 reads TGCAGTGCTAGAGATGGGACAGGGGGCTCCTACGAGCAGTACTTC.

This clonotype turned up a few times. The gene calls are TRBV5-1 and TRBJ2-3, with D possibly matching TRBD2 (5 bases). The germline V and J ends were trimmed by 4 bases and 6 bases, with 15 bases remaining between them. CDR3 length equals 14 residues. The germline V gene encodes CDR1 SGHRS and CDR2 YFSETQ. CDR3 amino acids: CASSLYVGADTQYF. CDR3 coding DNA: TGCGCCAGCAGCCTCTACGTGGGAGCGGATACGCAGTATTTT.

The chain links TRBV4-2 to TRBJ2-5; the D is unclear. Germline assignment: CDR1 LGHNA and CDR2 YNFKEQ. V dropped 0 bases and J dropped 1 base, with 9 bases sitting between them. The CDR3 runs to 15 residues. The CDR3 protein is CASSQDRRAQETQYF. CDR3 DNA: TGTGCCAGCAGCCAAGATCGTCGGGCCCAAGAGACCCAGTACTTC.

This clonotype was picked up a small number of times. This rearrangement joins TRBV28 to TRBJ1-5; D not certain. Between the trimmed V and J ends, which lost 1 base and 2 bases, there was a span of 15 bases. The germline V gene has CDR1 MDHEN and CDR2 SYDVKM. CDR3 length: 17 amino acids. The CDR3 coding sequence is TGTGCCAGCAGTTTATCGTTGGGCGGCAGCGGCAATCAGCCCCAGCATTTT. Protein sequence: CASSLSLGGSGNQPQHF.

This clonotype was picked up many times. The chain has TRBV5-1 and TRBJ2-5; D is possibly TRBD2 (6 bases). Trimming cost V 4 bases and J 5 bases, with 15 bases left between them. This CDR3 has 14 amino acids. Germline values: CDR1 SGHRS, CDR2 YFSETQ. The CDR3 nucleotides are TGCGCCAGCAGCCTGCGGGGATCTGGGGAGACCCAGTACTTC. This codes for CASSLRGSGETQYF. Variable domain in full (rest from reference TRBV5-1 and TRBJ2-5): KAGVTQTPRYLIKTRGQQVTLSCSPISGHRSVSWYQQTPGQGLQFLFEYFSETQRNKGNFPGRFSGRQFSNSRSEMNVSTLELGDSALYLCASSLRGSGETQYFGPGTRLLVL.

The V and J genes are TRBV3-1 and TRBJ2-3, with D perhaps TRBD1 (5 bases). With 0 bases removed from V and 2 bases from J, the gap between germline ends came to 9 bases. The CDR3 totals 15 residues. Germline CDR1 reads LGHDT; CDR2 reads YNNKEL (reference sequence). The CDR3: CASSQEVTATDTQYF. The CDR3 region has the DNA TGTGCCAGCAGCCAAGAAGTGACAGCCACAGATACGCAGTATTTT.

This clonotype was counted between two and nine times. This chain links TRBV20-1 with TRBJ1-6; 11 nucleotides agree with TRBD1. This CDR3 comprises 14 residues. Losses at the gene ends were 2 bases for V and 9 bases for J; bases not matched to a gene: 3. Germline CDR1 reads DFQATT; CDR2 reads SNEGSKA (reference sequence). The DNA of the CDR3 is TGCAGTGCTAGAAAGGACAGGGGGCCTTCACCCCTCCACTTT. Amino acid sequence: CSARKDRGPSPLHF.

The table lists this clonotype with a few counts. V usage is TRBV6-5 and J usage is TRBJ2-7, with D perhaps assigned TRBD1 or TRBD2 (5 bases each). Trimming removed 0 bases from V and 11 bases from J, with 20 bases in between. The CDR3 is 15 amino acids. Germline lookup yields CDR1 MNHEY and CDR2 SVGAGI. The CDR3 DNA follows: TGTGCCAGCAGTTACTCGGGAGTTAGCTCCGAGGGGAAGTACTTC. It codes for CASSYSGVSSEGKYF.

The sample holds a few counts of this clonotype. The rearrangement joins TRBV12-3 or TRBV12-4 to TRBJ2-1; no clear D. This CDR3 has 14 residues. The ends were cut back, 5 bases at V and 6 bases at J, with 14 bases in the middle. The CDR3 loop is CASSQTFRSNEQFF. In DNA, the CDR3 is TGTGCCAGCAGTCAAACATTCAGGAGCAATGAGCAGTTCTTC.

V and J are TRBV28 and TRBJ2-1; D is unclear. The V gene lost 5 bases and the J gene lost 4 bases, with 9 bases spanning the gap. The germline V gene has CDR1 MDHEN and CDR2 SYDVKM. The CDR3 has 13 amino acids. CDR3 nucleotide sequence: TGTGCCAGCAGTGACCCCACGTACAATGAGCAGTTCTTC. Protein sequence: CASSDPTYNEQFF.

The rearrangement joins TRBV9 to TRBJ1-3, with a weak D call TRBD1 (6 bases). The CDR3 contains 15 residues. Trimming cost V 0 bases and J 3 bases, with 10 bases left between them. Germline V gives CDR1 SGDLS, CDR2 YYNGEE. The CDR3: CASSVAGANGNTIYF. Here the CDR3 DNA reads TGTGCCAGCAGCGTAGCGGGGGCTAATGGAAACACCATATATTTT.

The V call is TRBV29-1, the J call TRBJ2-1; D might be TRBD1 or TRBD2, each matching 5 bases. Germline CDR1 reads SQVTM; CDR2 reads ANQGSEA. V was trimmed by 5 bases and J by 0 bases, leaving 14 bases between them. This CDR3 contains 15 residues. The CDR3 region has the DNA TGCAGCGTTTATCATGGGACGGACTCCTACAATGAGCAGTTCTTC. Translated, it gives CSVYHGTDSYNEQFF.

The chain is built from TRBV20-1 and TRBJ2-1; D may be TRBD1 (6 bases). Trimming shortened V by 6 bases and J by 7 bases, and 10 bases separated the two germline ends. Per the germline V gene, CDR1 is DFQATT and CDR2 is SNEGSKA (reference sequence). The CDR3 consists of 11 residues. The CDR3 loop is CSALGGNEQFF. Here the CDR3 DNA reads TGCAGTGCCCTAGGGGGTAATGAGCAGTTCTTC.